The text below deals with one T cell receptor beta chain. TCRdb's copy holds only in-frame clones and misses some; the assay was immunoSEQ multiplex PCR. The data show about 440,000 clones, with around 89% seen just once and approximately 4.5% held by the top ten. The sample is drawn from a study of blood T cell repertoires in COVID-19. CDR3 length: 14 amino acids. The V and J ends lost 4 bases and 7 bases, in that order; junction bases with no gene match: 10. The V gene's germline CDR1 is SQVTM and CDR2 ANQGSEA. The J gene is TRBJ2-7, the V gene TRBV29-1, with 10 bases fitting TRBD1. The sample taken for sequencing was peripheral blood. The receptor was derived from a woman aged 25 to 39 with acute or convalescent COVID-19. In DNA, the CDR3 is TGCAGCGTTGCCGGGACAGGGGTTTTGAGGGAGCAGTACTTC. Translated, it gives CSVAGTGVLREQYF.